The 10 T cell receptor beta chains below were found in one sample sequenced in a study of T cell changes during pregnancy in multiple sclerosis. Method: immunoSEQ multiplex PCR; TCRdb's copy keeps in-frame clones and lacks some. Of around 88,000 clones listed, around 92% were seen once; the top ten hold roughly 3%. The material sequenced was peripheral blood, taken in the first trimester of pregnancy. The origin of the receptors is a female donor with multiple sclerosis, enrolled in a pregnancy study.

The V call is TRBV6-5, the J call TRBJ2-3; TRBD2 agrees at 13 bases. Germline V lookup: CDR1 MNHEY, CDR2 SVGAGI. The ends lost 10 bases at V and 2 bases at J; junction bases unmatched: 6. There are 15 residues in the CDR3. CDR3 coding DNA: TGTGCCACCCAAGGGACTAGCGGGATCACAGATACGCAGTATTTT. This codes for CATQGTSGITDTQYF.

The CDR3 reads CASSPAGLAGGHTQYF. The CDR3 bases are TGTGCCAGCAGCCCGGCCGGACTAGCGGGAGGACATACGCAGTATTTT. This rearrangement joins TRBV14 to TRBJ2-3, with 14 nucleotides matching TRBD2. Germline CDR1 is SGHDN and CDR2 is FVKESK. This CDR3 is 16 amino acids long. V was pared by 4 bases and J by 7 bases, with 7 bases of the junction left unmatched.

The chain links TRBV9 to TRBJ2-7; 7 bases line up with TRBD2. Germline V lookup: CDR1 SGDLS, CDR2 YYNGEE. Germline trimming cut 0 bases from V and 6 bases from J; bases unmatched to any gene: 3. CDR3 length equals 13 residues. The CDR3 is CASSVAGGFEQYF. Here the CDR3 DNA reads TGTGCCAGCAGCGTAGCGGGAGGATTCGAGCAGTACTTC.

This chain uses TRBV30 with TRBJ2-5; 12 bases agree with TRBD1. Trimming took 1 base from V and 5 from J; bases not matched to a gene: 5. The CDR3 sequence is 15 residues long. Germline CDR1 GTSNPN, CDR2 SVGIG (reference sequence). In DNA, the CDR3 is TGTGCCTGGAGTGGGGACAGGGGGCTCTGGGAGACCCAGTACTTC. Encoded protein: CAWSGDRGLWETQYF. The whole variable domain, remainder taken from reference TRBV30 and TRBJ2-5, is SQTIHQWPATLVQPVGSPLSLECTVEGTSNPNLYWYRQAAGRGLQLLFYSVGIGQISSEVPQNLSASRPQDRQFILSSKKLLLSDSGFYLCAWSGDRGLWETQYFGPGTRLLVL.

The chain recombines TRBV27 with TRBJ2-3; the match to TRBD2 covers 12 bases. V lost 6 bases, J lost 5 bases, and 0 bases stayed unmatched. CDR1 is MNHEY, CDR2 SMNVEV, per germline (reference sequence). The CDR3 covers 13 residues. Here the CDR3 DNA reads TGTGCCAGCAGGACTAGCGGGAGAGATACGCAGTATTTT. Protein: CASRTSGRDTQYF.

The chain uses TRBV6-5 and TRBJ2-7; 9 bases fit TRBD1. J was trimmed by 4 bases and V by 7 bases; bases with no gene match: 2. Germline CDR1 MNHEY, CDR2 SVGAGI. CDR3 length: 12 residues. DNA of the CDR3: TGTGCCAGCAATGGACAGGGGTACGAGCAGTACTTC. The encoded protein is CASNGQGYEQYF.

This sequence joins TRBV4-2 and TRBJ2-5, with D tentatively TRBD2 (5 bases). The ends were cut back, 6 bases at V and 1 base at J, with 6 bases in the middle. Germline CDR1 and CDR2: LGHNA and YNFKEQ. This CDR3 is 12 amino acids long. The DNA of the CDR3 is TGTGCCAGCAGGGACTCCCAAGAGACCCAGTACTTC. It is translated as CASRDSQETQYF.

The chain is built from TRBV18 and TRBJ1-2; D is uncertain. The CDR3 runs to 18 residues. Germline V lookup: CDR1 KGHSH, CDR2 LQKENI. Trimming took 3 bases from V and 1 from J, leaving 21 bases between them. CDR3 coding DNA: TGTGCCAGCTCACCTCTATTTCTCCCGGGATCGTTTAACTATGGCTACACCTTC. Translated: CASSPLFLPGSFNYGYTF.

The V gene is TRBV28, the J gene TRBJ2-3, with 8 nucleotides matching TRBD2. The CDR3 spans 16 residues. The J segment lost 6 bases and the V segment lost 2 bases, leaving 10 bases of the junction unmatched. Germline V gene data show CDR1 as MDHEN and CDR2 as SYDVKM. The CDR3, as DNA: TGTGCCAGCAGTTTAGAAGCGGGAGTGGGTTTTGATACGCAGTATTTT. This translates into CASSLEAGVGFDTQYF.

The table lists this clone with a count of one. In nucleotides, the CDR3 is TGTGCCAGCAGCCCCGCTTGGGGAGGGTACGAGCAGTACTTC. It is translated as CASSPAWGGYEQYF. The V gene is TRBV5-4, the J gene TRBJ2-7; 7 bases agree with TRBD2. V was pared by 4 bases and J by 4 bases, with 8 bases of the junction left unmatched. This CDR3 is 14 amino acids long. Germline V gives CDR1 SGHNT, CDR2 YYREEE (reference sequence).